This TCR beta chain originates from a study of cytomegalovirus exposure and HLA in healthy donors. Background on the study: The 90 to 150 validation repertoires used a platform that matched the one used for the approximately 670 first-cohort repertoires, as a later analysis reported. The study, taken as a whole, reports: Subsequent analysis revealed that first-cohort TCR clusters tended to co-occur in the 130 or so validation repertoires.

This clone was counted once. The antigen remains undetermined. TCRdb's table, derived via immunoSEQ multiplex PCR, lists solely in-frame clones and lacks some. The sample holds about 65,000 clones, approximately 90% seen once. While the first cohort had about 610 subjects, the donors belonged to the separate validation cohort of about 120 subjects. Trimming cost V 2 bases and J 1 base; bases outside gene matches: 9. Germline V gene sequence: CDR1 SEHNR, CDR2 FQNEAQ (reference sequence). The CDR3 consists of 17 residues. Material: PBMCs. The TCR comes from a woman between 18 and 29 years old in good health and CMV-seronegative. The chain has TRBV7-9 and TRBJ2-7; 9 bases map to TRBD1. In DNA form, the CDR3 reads TGTGCCAGCAGCTTACCTCCTTCCGGGACAGGGTCCTACGAGCAGTACTTC. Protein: CASSLPPSGTGSYEQYF.